Listed below are T cell receptor beta chains from one sample, sequenced in a study of shared clonotypes between healthy human individuals. Clones were sequenced by immunoSEQ multiplex PCR, and TCRdb holds only the in-frame ones, with some missing. This table has some 1.5 million clones, under 99% appearing once. Sequencing was performed on naive CD4+ T cells sorted from blood. All receptors come from a man aged 30 to 45 in good health. CDR3s include the opening cysteine and the closing phenylalanine or tryptophan. The D gene is left open where the match is weak. Clone size is stated in some rows and not others, as once, few, many or a class when expanded.

J	size	V	D	CDR3	DNA
TRBJ2-7	.	TRBV6-1	.	CASSEVFRARFYEQYF	TGTGCCAGCAGTGAGGTATTTAGGGCCCGCTTCTACGAGCAGTACTTC
TRBJ2-1	few	TRBV7-2	.	CASSLGQNNEQFF	TGTGCCAGCAGCTTAGGACAGAACAATGAGCAGTTCTTC
TRBJ2-7	.	TRBV5-1	.	CASSLLENPGDEQYF	TGCGCCAGCAGCTTACTGGAGAACCCCGGGGACGAGCAGTACTTC
TRBJ1-1	.	TRBV10-3	.	CAITQILNTEAFF	TGTGCCATCACACAAATCTTGAACACTGAAGCTTTCTTT
TRBJ2-3	.	TRBV2	.	CASRAVGGGGDTQYF	TGTGCCAGCAGGGCGGTAGGAGGAGGGGGAGATACGCAGTATTTT
TRBJ1-3	.	TRBV28	.	CASSLLGGQGSSGNTIYF	TGTGCCAGCAGTTTATTAGGAGGGCAGGGCAGCTCTGGAAACACCATATATTTT
TRBJ2-2	.	TRBV5-1	.	CASSLVVRDTGELFF	TGCGCCAGCAGCTTGGTTGTCAGGGACACCGGGGAGCTGTTTTTT
TRBJ2-2	.	TRBV19	.	CASSSWSRLNTGELFF	TGTGCCAGTAGTAGCTGGAGCAGATTGAACACCGGGGAGCTGTTTTTT
TRBJ2-7	.	TRBV19	TRBD2	CASRIAGGSYEQYF	TGTGCCAGTAGGATAGCGGGAGGTTCCTACGAGCAGTACTTC
TRBJ2-1	.	TRBV7-8	.	CASSLRRSSYNEQFF	TGTGCCAGCAGCTTACGGAGGTCCTCCTACAATGAGCAGTTCTTC
TRBJ1-1	.	TRBV19	TRBD1	CASSKLDRVGNTEAFF	TGTGCCAGTAGCAAACTCGACAGGGTCGGGAACACTGAAGCTTTCTTT
TRBJ1-4	.	TRBV6-6	TRBD1	CASSYHSGQEKLFF	TGTGCCAGCAGTTACCACTCGGGACAGGAAAAACTGTTTTTT
TRBJ1-1	.	TRBV21-1	.	CATPGNTLWAFF	TGTGCCACCCCCGGCAATACTTTGTGGGCTTTCTTT
TRBJ2-3	once	TRBV6-4	.	CASIQGGESTDTQYF	TGTGCCAGCATCCAGGGGGGGGAAAGCACAGATACGCAGTATTTT
TRBJ2-7	.	TRBV4-1	TRBD1	CASSQANRGYEQYF	TGCGCCAGCAGCCAAGCGAACAGGGGCTACGAGCAGTACTTC
TRBJ2-7	.	TRBV6-1	.	CASSTGTTLREQYF	TGTGCCAGCAGTACCGGGACCACATTACGAGAGCAGTACTTC
TRBJ1-4	once	TRBV7-6	.	CASSLALTEKLFF	TGTGCCAGCAGCTTAGCCCTTACTGAAAAACTGTTTTTT